This is a list of T cell receptor beta chains from one sample in a study of blood T cells in healthy people across ages. TCRdb analysed the 5' RACE reads with MiXCR anew, one entry per CDR3 protein. The sample contains fewer than 2 million distinct CDR3 sequences, 35% to 50% of which appear only once. The specimen sequenced was blood. These receptors were taken from a human donor in good health. Each CDR3 is given with its conserved first and last residue. The D gene is left open where the match is weak. The size of a clone is reported for some rows only, either as once, few or many, or as a class for expanded clones.

j_call	v_call	d_call	cdr3_length	clone_size	cdr3_nt	cdr3_aa
TRBJ2-3	TRBV12-3/TRBV12-4	.	14	.	TGTGCCAGCAAGAAGCGCCGGGCTACAGATGCGCAGTATTTT	CASKKRRATDAQYF
TRBJ1-5	TRBV7-2	.	16	once	TGTGCCAGCAGCTTAGGTGAACGAGGGTTCTGGCAGCCCCAGCATTTT	CASSLGERGFWQPQHF
TRBJ2-7	TRBV28	.	15	few	TGTGCCAGCAGTTTCTCCGCCGGGGGAAGCTACGAGCAGTACTTC	CASSFSAGGSYEQYF
TRBJ2-7	TRBV20-1	.	12	few	TGCAGTGCTTTGGACGTCCTCTACGAGCAGTACTTC	CSALDVLYEQYF
TRBJ2-4	TRBV29-1	.	13	few	TGCAGCGTTGAGGGGACAGCCAAAAACATTCAGTACTTC	CSVEGTAKNIQYF
TRBJ1-1	TRBV29-1	.	13	.	TGCAGCGTTGCTCCTTTGGGGGACACTGAAGCTTTCTTT	CSVAPLGDTEAFF
TRBJ2-5	TRBV29-1	.	12	.	TGCAGCGTTGCGGAGTACCAAGAGACCCAGTACTTC	CSVAEYQETQYF
TRBJ1-2	TRBV29-1	.	13	.	TGCAGCGTTGAAAAGGCGGCTAACTATGGCTACACCTTC	CSVEKAANYGYTF
TRBJ1-5	TRBV9	.	13	few	TGTGCCAGCAGCGTAGGGTCCGATCAGCCCCAGCATTTT	CASSVGSDQPQHF
TRBJ2-1	TRBV28	.	17	once	TGCGCCAGCAGTTTATGGTTAAGCCAGGGCACCTACAATGAGCAGTTCTTC	CASSLWLSQGTYNEQFF
TRBJ1-1	TRBV20-1	.	14	.	TGCAGTGCTCCGGCCCCAGGGGTTCGGACTGAAGCTTTCTTT	CSAPAPGVRTEAFF
TRBJ2-1	TRBV6-6	.	12	few	TGTGCCAGCAGTTACACAAGCGGGGAGCAGTTCTTC	CASSYTSGEQFF
TRBJ2-7	TRBV5-1	TRBD1	15	.	TGCGCCAGCAGCAGTCGACAGGGGCGAACCTACGAGCAGTACTTC	CASSSRQGRTYEQYF
TRBJ2-7	TRBV29-1	.	12	.	TGCAGCGCTGAGGTTGAATCCTACGAGCAGTACTTC	CSAEVESYEQYF
TRBJ2-1	TRBV9	TRBD2	16	once	TGTGCCAGCAGCGTAGGGTCTAGCGGGGGGTTGAATGAGCAGTTCTTC	CASSVGSSGGLNEQFF
TRBJ2-3	TRBV20-1	TRBD2	15	few	TGCAGTGTTGCCCTTTGGGGGGGGAAAGCAGATACGCAGTATTTT	CSVALWGGKADTQYF
TRBJ1-2	TRBV20-1	.	14	.	TGCAGTGCCATTAAACAGGGAACTAACTATGGCTACACCTTC	CSAIKQGTNYGYTF
TRBJ2-5	TRBV20-1	.	10	.	TGCGCTGTCGGGAGAGAGACCCAGTACTTC	CAVGRETQYF
TRBJ1-2	TRBV5-1	.	14	.	TGCGCCAGCAGCTTGGAACAGGCGTACTCTGGCTACACCTTC	CASSLEQAYSGYTF
TRBJ2-6	TRBV7-9	TRBD1	15	many	TGTGCCAGCAGCGGGGACAGGGCAGGGGCCAACGTCCTGACTTTC	CASSGDRAGANVLTF
TRBJ2-6	TRBV20-1	.	17	few	TGCAGTGCTTCTGCTGGACAGCCCTTCTCTGGGGCCAACGTCCTGACTTTC	CSASAGQPFSGANVLTF
TRBJ1-5	TRBV2	TRBD1	15	.	TGTGCCAGCAGTGTTGGTCAGGGGGCTTTTCAGCCCCAGCATTTT	CASSVGQGAFQPQHF
TRBJ1-2	TRBV9	TRBD1	15	few	TGTGCCAGCAGCGCTGGACAGGGCTTCGACTATGGCTACACCTTC	CASSAGQGFDYGYTF
TRBJ1-1	TRBV6-5	.	13	.	TGTGCCAGCAGCCTCGAGGGGCAGATTGAAGCTTTCTTT	CASSLEGQIEAFF
TRBJ2-1	TRBV11-2	TRBD1	16	few	TGTGCCAGCAGCTCCGCGACAGGGATCTCCTACAATGAGCAGTTCTTC	CASSSATGISYNEQFF
TRBJ1-2	TRBV28	TRBD1	17	.	TGTGCCAGCAGTTTTTCTGGGGTGGGACAGGGGGACTATGGCTACACCTTC	CASSFSGVGQGDYGYTF
TRBJ1-1	TRBV5-5	.	13	.	TGTGCCAGCAGCATCGGTTGGGGAACTGAAGCTTTCTTT	CASSIGWGTEAFF
TRBJ2-3	TRBV7-2	.	13	few	TGTGCCAGCAGCTTCCAGTCAGCAGATACGCAGTATTTT	CASSFQSADTQYF
TRBJ1-1	TRBV10-3	.	14	few	TGTGCCATCAGTGCCTCCCAATCGAACACTGAAGCTTTCTTT	CAISASQSNTEAFF
TRBJ2-7	TRBV7-9	.	14	.	TGTGCCAGCAGCTCCGAACACAGGGATGACGAGCAGTACTTC	CASSSEHRDDEQYF
TRBJ1-2	TRBV2	.	13	few	TGTGCCAGCAGTGAGTCAGGGATCTATGGCTACACCTTC	CASSESGIYGYTF
TRBJ1-2	TRBV7-9	.	15	.	TGTGCCAGCAGCTTAGCGGGGCAGTTCCTGACGGGCTACACCTTC	CASSLAGQFLTGYTF
TRBJ2-2	TRBV7-2	.	13	.	TGTGCCAGCACAGAAACAAACACCGGGGAGCCGTTTTTT	CASTETNTGEPFF
TRBJ2-7	TRBV4-2	.	17	.	TGTGCCAGCAGCCAAGCCCAAGACGGTCAGGTCCCCTACGAGCAGTACTTC	CASSQAQDGQVPYEQYF
TRBJ2-3	TRBV7-2	TRBD2	17	.	TGTGCCAGCAGCTTAAGGGCTGCGGGGGGGATAGCGGATACGCAGTATTTT	CASSLRAAGGIADTQYF
TRBJ2-7	TRBV20-1	.	13	.	TGCAGTGCCCAGCTCACAGGTTCCTACGAGCAGTACTTC	CSAQLTGSYEQYF
TRBJ2-3	TRBV7-3	TRBD2	17	.	TGTGCCAGCAGCCGTGGACTAGCCGATGGGGGCACAGATACGCAGTATTTT	CASSRGLADGGTDTQYF
TRBJ2-1	TRBV4-3	.	17	few	TGCGCCAGCAGCCATACTCCTACCGGTAGCTCCTACAATGAGCAGTTCTTC	CASSHTPTGSSYNEQFF
TRBJ2-5	TRBV7-2	.	13	few	TGTGCCAGCAGCTTGGCGATTTCAGGGGAGCAGTACTTC	CASSLAISGEQYF
TRBJ2-2	TRBV7-2	.	13	few	TGTGCCAGCAGCGACCGACACACCGGGGAGCTGTTTTTT	CASSDRHTGELFF
TRBJ1-1	TRBV3-1	.	15	.	TGTGCCAGCAGCCAAAAAGCGCTAGCGGACACTGAAGCTTTCTTT	CASSQKALADTEAFF
TRBJ2-7	TRBV19	TRBD1	15	.	TGTGCCAGTAGTATATCCGAGGACAGGTTCTACGAGCAGTACTTC	CASSISEDRFYEQYF
TRBJ2-3	TRBV5-1	TRBD1	14	.	TGCGCCAGCACCCTAGGGGGCGTCTTAGATACGCAGTATTTT	CASTLGGVLDTQYF
TRBJ2-7	TRBV28	.	13	few	TGTGCCAGCAGTCGGGGGCCCCGTTACGAGCAGTACTTC	CASSRGPRYEQYF
TRBJ2-5	TRBV27	.	13	.	TGTGCCAGCAGTTTAAGAGGGTTTGAGACCCAGTACTTC	CASSLRGFETQYF
TRBJ1-2	TRBV6-6	.	16	few	TGTGCCAGCAGTTACTCGATGGGGGGACCCAACTATGGCTACACCTTC	CASSYSMGGPNYGYTF
TRBJ2-1	TRBV20-1	TRBD2	15	few	TGCAGTGCGCGTGGGCGCGGGGGGGCCTACAATGAGCAGTTCTTC	CSARGRGGAYNEQFF
TRBJ1-6	TRBV12-3/TRBV12-4	.	13	.	TGTGCCAGCAGTTCTCCCCCAAATTCACCCCTCCACTTT	CASSSPPNSPLHF
TRBJ2-5	TRBV5-1	.	14	.	TGCGCCAGCAGCAAGGCTCAGGGAGTGGAGACCCAGTACTTC	CASSKAQGVETQYF